This entry describes one TCR beta chain. A much larger clone is a single base away; this may be a read error. Arm-PCR with iRepertoire HTBI primers amplified the CDR3 regions for these TCR beta libraries. TCRdb reprocessed the multiplex PCR reads via MiXCR and lists one record per CDR3 protein. The sample consists of about 610,000 distinct CDR3 sequences, 15% to 20% of them appearing once. These data are taken from a study of regulatory T cells in long-lasting Graves disease. The time point: newly diagnosed GD, antithyroid drugs for less than 3 months. Isolated PBMC RNA provided the starting material for the TCR library. The sample was also reused in another study, on T cells in Graves' hyperthyroidism and ophthalmopathy.

The starting material was peripheral blood mononuclear cells (PBMCs), obtained at new diagnosis, from a patient treated with antithyroid drugs. The receptor was derived from a man aged 18 to 29 with Graves disease.

CDR3: CASSEDGRWQYF. The DNA for the CDR3 is TGTGCCAGCAGTGAGGATGGGAGGTGGCAGTACTTC. The gene calls are TRBV6-1 and TRBJ2-7, with a weak D call TRBD2 (6 bases). The CDR3 is 12 residues long. Germline values: CDR1 MNHNS, CDR2 SASEGT. The germline V and J ends were trimmed by 3 bases and 9 bases, with 12 bases remaining between them.